The rows below give T cell receptor beta chains drawn from one sample of a study of blood T cell repertoires in COVID-19. Assay used: immunoSEQ multiplex PCR; TCRdb lists only in-frame clones, some missing. Among about 160,000 clones listed, about three quarters were seen once. The sample comprised peripheral blood. The source of these receptors is a man in his 70s with acute or convalescent COVID-19. CDR3s include the opening cysteine and the closing phenylalanine or tryptophan. A D gene is named only where the DNA matches it firmly. Only part of the rows carry a size: once, few, many, or a class if the clone is expanded.

-,-,TRBV19,TRBJ1-1,TGTGCCAGCGGGGGTGTAGGGCTCATGAACACTGAAGCTTTCTTT,CASGGVGLMNTEAFF
-,-,TRBV5-1,TRBJ1-6,TGCGCCAGCAGCTTGGAGGGGGGAGGGGCACCCCTCCACTTT,CASSLEGGGAPLHF
-,-,TRBV27,TRBJ2-5,TGTGCCAGCGGCCGCAGGGAGACCCAGTACTTC,CASGRRETQYF
-,few,TRBV25-1,TRBJ1-4,TGTGCCAGCAGTGCGACCAGGGGCTCCAATGAAAAACTGTTTTTT,CASSATRGSNEKLFF
-,-,TRBV7-8,TRBJ2-3,TGTGCCAGCAGCCTCACCCGGGACAAGAGGCAGTATTTT,CASSLTRDKRQYF
TRBD1,-,TRBV7-2,TRBJ1-2,TGTGCCAGCAGCCTATGGCGGACAGGGGACGGCTACACCTTC,CASSLWRTGDGYTF
-,-,TRBV5-1,TRBJ1-1,TGCGCCAGCAGCCTTACAGGGTCGAGCACTGAAGCTTTCTTT,CASSLTGSSTEAFF
TRBD2,-,TRBV27,TRBJ2-7,TGTGCCAGCAGTTTACTCCTAGCGGGGGTGTACGAGCAGTACTTC,CASSLLLAGVYEQYF
-,-,TRBV4-1,TRBJ1-1,TGCGCCAGCAGCCAAGATGTCACAGGGCTAGGGAACACTGAAGCTTTCTTT,CASSQDVTGLGNTEAFF
-,-,TRBV5-1,TRBJ2-1,TGCGCCAGCAGCTTGAGGCGGGACTCCTACAATGAGCAGTTCTTC,CASSLRRDSYNEQFF
TRBD2,-,TRBV9,TRBJ2-5,TGTGCCAGCAGCGCCCTTGGACTAGCGGGGGAGACCCAGTACTTC,CASSALGLAGETQYF
TRBD1,-,TRBV7-8,TRBJ1-2,TGTGCCAGCAGCTTAGGTCGACAGGGGCCCCACTATGGCTACACCTTC,CASSLGRQGPHYGYTF
TRBD2,-,TRBV6-4,TRBJ2-5,TGTGCCAGCAGTGACCCGGGGCTAGCGGGAGCAGAGACCCAGTACTTC,CASSDPGLAGAETQYF
TRBD1,-,TRBV25-1,TRBJ2-5,TGTGCCAGCAGTGACGGGACAGCTTATCAAGAGACCCAGTACTTC,CASSDGTAYQETQYF
-,-,TRBV5-1,TRBJ1-1,TGCGCCAGCAGGGAGGACGCTAGCAGCACTGAAGCTTTCTTT,CASREDASSTEAFF
-,-,TRBV11-2,TRBJ2-1,TGTGCCAGCAGCCAAAGGGACACGATTGAGCAGTTCTTC,CASSQRDTIEQFF
TRBD1,-,TRBV6-5,TRBJ1-2,TGTGCCAGCAGTTACACCGAGACAGGGGGTGGCTATGGCTACACCTTC,CASSYTETGGGYGYTF
-,-,TRBV12-3/TRBV12-4,TRBJ1-5,TGTGCCAGCAGCCCAGGGATCGGGCAGCCCCAGCATTTT,CASSPGIGQPQHF
-,few,TRBV19,TRBJ1-2,TGTGCCAGTAGTAACTACTATGGCTACACCTTC,CASSNYYGYTF
-,few,TRBV7-6,TRBJ2-7,TGTGCCAGCAGCTTATACGCCCGTGGACAGAGAGGTTACGAGCAGTACTTC,CASSLYARGQRGYEQYF
TRBD2,-,TRBV5-1,TRBJ2-7,TGCGCCAGCAGCTGGGAGGGCCGTTACGAGCAGTACTTC,CASSWEGRYEQYF
TRBD2,-,TRBV7-6,TRBJ2-7,TGTGCCAGCAGCTTAGCGGGGGGGAGCTCCTACGAGCAGTACTTC,CASSLAGGSSYEQYF
TRBD2,-,TRBV5-1,TRBJ2-2,TGCGCCAGCAGCTCTCTAGCGGGAGTTACCGGGGAGCTGTTTTTT,CASSSLAGVTGELFF
-,-,TRBV4-3,TRBJ2-7,TGCGCCAGCAGCCAACTAGCGGACAGCTCCTACGAGCAGTACTTC,CASSQLADSSYEQYF
TRBD1,-,TRBV10-2,TRBJ1-4,TGCGCCAGCAGTAGACAGGGGTTGCCTAATGAAAAACTGTTTTTT,CASSRQGLPNEKLFF
-,-,TRBV28,TRBJ1-5,TGTGCCAGCAGCCCAGGACAAGCTTTTCAGCCCCAGCATTTT,CASSPGQAFQPQHF
TRBD1,few,TRBV28,TRBJ1-5,TGTGCCAGCAGTTTAGGGACAGTTCTTGTGCGGCAGCCCCAGCATTTT,CASSLGTVLVRQPQHF
TRBD2,-,TRBV7-9,TRBJ2-3,TGTGCCAGCAGCTCTAGCGGGGGCGCCGGGGGCACAGATACGCAGTATTTT,CASSSSGGAGGTDTQYF
TRBD2,-,TRBV7-6,TRBJ2-1,TGTGCCAGCAGCTTAGCAGCGGGGGGGTTCGATGAGCAGTTCTTC,CASSLAAGGFDEQFF
-,-,TRBV7-9,TRBJ2-5,TGTGCCAGCAGCTTAATGGAGACTTCCGAGACCCAGTACTTC,CASSLMETSETQYF
TRBD1,-,TRBV9,TRBJ2-5,TGTGCCAGCAGCGCAGGACAGGTGTCGGAGACCCAGTACTTC,CASSAGQVSETQYF
TRBD1,-,TRBV4-2,TRBJ2-3,TGTGCCAGCAGCCATGCACAGGGGGCGGGAGATACGCAGTATTTT,CASSHAQGAGDTQYF
-,-,TRBV5-1,TRBJ1-4,TGCGCCAGCAGCTCCGTTTCAACTAATGAAAAACTGTTTTTT,CASSSVSTNEKLFF
-,-,TRBV7-6,TRBJ1-1,TGTGCCAGCAGCTTAGTCGCGCCGCCGAACACTGAAGCTTTCTTT,CASSLVAPPNTEAFF
TRBD2,-,TRBV4-3,TRBJ2-5,TGCGCCAGCAGCCAAGATCGTCTATTAGCGGGAGGGATAGAGACCCAGTACTTC,CASSQDRLLAGGIETQYF
-,-,TRBV27,TRBJ1-4,TGTGCCAGCCGCGGACAGATTGCAACTAATGAAAAACTGTTTTTT,CASRGQIATNEKLFF
-,many,TRBV4-3,TRBJ1-2,TGCGCCAGCAGCCAAGATAATTATGGCTACACCTTC,CASSQDNYGYTF
-,-,TRBV5-6,TRBJ1-6,TGTGCCAGCAGCCTGGAGGGGTTGGCTAATTCACCCCTCCACTTT,CASSLEGLANSPLHF
-,-,TRBV24-1,TRBJ1-5,TGTGCCACCAGTGAGAGTTGGTTGAATCAGCCCCAGCATTTT,CATSESWLNQPQHF
-,-,TRBV6-5,TRBJ1-4,TGTGCCAGCAGCCGGACAGCTAATGAAAAACTGTTTTTT,CASSRTANEKLFF
TRBD1,-,TRBV28,TRBJ1-3,TGTGCCAGCAGTTCGGGACAGCTGGGAAACACCATATATTTT,CASSSGQLGNTIYF
-,-,TRBV27,TRBJ2-7,TGTGCCAGCAGTTTAAAAGGTCTAGGCTACGAGCAGTACTTC,CASSLKGLGYEQYF
-,-,TRBV2,TRBJ1-1,TGTGCCAGCAGGGCCGGGACAAAGTCTGAAGCTTTCTTT,CASRAGTKSEAFF
-,-,TRBV14,TRBJ2-3,TGTGCCAGCAGCCAAGATCTCTGGGGCTTGGACACAGATACGCAGTATTTT,CASSQDLWGLDTDTQYF
-,-,TRBV19,TRBJ1-4,TGTGCCAGTAGTATGTCGGCCAGGTTATATGAAAAACTGTTTTTT,CASSMSARLYEKLFF
-,once,TRBV6-5,TRBJ2-3,TGTGCCAGCAGGACGGTTACAGGCACAGATACGCAGTATTTT,CASRTVTGTDTQYF
-,-,TRBV19,TRBJ2-3,TGTGCCAGTAGTACCCAGGTCCTCCTTACGCAGTATTTT,CASSTQVLLTQYF
-,-,TRBV4-2,TRBJ1-2,TGTGCCAGCAGCCAAGATATGAGGAACAACTATGGCTACACCTTC,CASSQDMRNNYGYTF
TRBD2,-,TRBV14,TRBJ2-2,TGTGCCAGCAGCCCGGCGGGGACGGGGGGTAGCACCGGGGAGCTGTTTTTT,CASSPAGTGGSTGELFF
-,-,TRBV9,TRBJ1-2,TGTGCCAGCAGCGTAGGGGTCTCGGGGGGCTACACCTTC,CASSVGVSGGYTF
-,-,TRBV6-6,TRBJ1-2,TGTGCCAGCAGCCAGATGACAGGCCCCCCCTATGGCTACACCTTC,CASSQMTGPPYGYTF
TRBD1,-,TRBV6-6,TRBJ2-7,TGTGCCAGCAGGACAGGGACAGACGAGCAGTACTTC,CASRTGTDEQYF
-,-,TRBV27,TRBJ1-6,TGTGCCAGCAGTTTTGAGGGAACTAATTCACCCCTCCACTTT,CASSFEGTNSPLHF
TRBD1,-,TRBV12-3/TRBV12-4,TRBJ1-2,TGTGCCAGCAGGTCCGGGACAGGCGGTGGCTACACCTTC,CASRSGTGGGYTF
-,-,TRBV9,TRBJ1-2,TGTGCCAGCAGCGTAGACAGGCCCACTAACTATGGCTACACCTTC,CASSVDRPTNYGYTF